What follows describes a single TCR beta chain. These data belong to a study of blood T cell repertoires in COVID-19. Across the study: Spain, Italy and the United States supplied samples that represented acute and convalescent COVID-19. PBMCs, B-cell-depleted T cells, or T cells provided the cDNA or gDNA that made up the material.

V was shortened by 7 bases and J by 0 bases, with 10 bases between the two germline ends. This CDR3 is built from 13 residues. Germline V lookup: CDR1 SGHDT, CDR2 YYEEEE. Authors' data handling: Nucleated cell counts were estimated from reference gene primer amplification. Some clones are missing from TCRdb's copy, which holds only in-frame ones; the method was immunoSEQ multiplex PCR. That table supplies the V and J calls and clone size; D and trimming were determined from the DNA. The sample has 250,000 to 300,000 clones; 75% to 90% are singletons. The chain couples TRBV5-6 to TRBJ1-1, with unresolved D. This receptor was taken from a man between 45 and 60 years old with acute or convalescent COVID-19. The sequenced sample was peripheral blood. CDR3 DNA sequence: TGTGCCAGCGTTGCTCGGGTGAACACTGAAGCTTTCTTT. This sequence encodes CASVARVNTEAFF.